This T cell receptor (beta chain) emerged from a study of blood T cell repertoires in COVID-19. For the study at large: The United States, Italy and Spain provided the acute and convalescent COVID-19 samples. In each case, the material was cDNA or gDNA derived from T cells, B-cell-depleted T cells, or PBMCs.

Authors' methods: Amplification of reference gene primers was used by the study to estimate nucleated cell counts. Using immunoSEQ multiplex PCR, the repertoire was profiled, and TCRdb retains in-frame clones only, with some absent. The D gene and trimming were derived from the DNA, and the V and J assignments and clone size from that table. The repertoire holds more than 120,000 clones, with around four fifths as singletons. This clone was picked up a small number of times. CDR1 and CDR2 from the germline V gene are SGHKS and YYEKEE (reference sequence). V gave up 2 bases and J gave up 2 bases; unmatched junction bases: 8. This CDR3 has 16 residues.

The gene calls are TRBV5-5 and TRBJ2-3; 7 bases line up with TRBD1. The sequence came from a human donor in a cohort sampled during active COVID-19. The sequenced sample consisted of peripheral blood. CDR3 sequence reads: CASSFGQEETTDTQYF. CDR3 bases: TGTGCCAGCAGCTTCGGACAGGAGGAAACCACAGATACGCAGTATTTT.